A few counts support the clone carrying this TCR beta chain. Its antigen remains unknown. Trimming cost V 4 bases and J 6 bases; bases outside gene matches: 0. Germline loops: CDR1 SEHNR, CDR2 FQNEAQ (reference sequence). This CDR3 is 14 amino acids long. The time point denotes: late sampling 161 to 241 days after vaccination in three convalescent patients. The sample's treatment: roughly 11-day PBMC culture with coronavirus spike peptide pools or control peptides (ViraFEST assay). Sequencing of the DNA from cultured CD4+ T cells was carried out with the Oncomine TCR Beta short-read assay. TCRdb redid the calling of the PCR reads with MiXCR, one entry per CDR3 protein. Among about 21,000 distinct CDR3 sequences, roughly 40% were seen once, and the ten largest hold around 10%. The data were obtained in a study of vaccination and CD4 T cells after COVID-19.

This sequence originates from a human donor who had recovered from COVID-19. This specimen was CD4+ T cells from blood, cultured in vitro, taken about 7 months after SARS-CoV-2 vaccination. This chain joins TRBV7-9 and TRBJ2-2; TRBD2 matches 12 bases. The CDR3 reads CASSWTSGAGELFF. CDR3 DNA sequence: TGTGCCAGCAGCTGGACTAGCGGGGCCGGGGAGCTGTTTTTT.